This T cell receptor beta chain is drawn from a study of blood T cells in healthy people across ages. General study results and limits: Comparison with aged donors showed that long-lived donors had more naive CD4+ cells and higher diversity. Across samples, TCR beta diversity tracked strongly with naive T cell percentage.

Regarding this clonotype: The antigen is not known.

The V end lost 6 bases, the J end lost 1 base, and 13 bases lay between the germline ends. CDR3 length equals 15 residues. Germline V gene sequence: CDR1 SNHLY, CDR2 FYNNEI. A sample-barcoded 5' primer and a J-beta primer mix were used in a second PCR of roughly 7 to 12 cycles. TCRdb reprocessed the 5' RACE reads via MiXCR and lists one record per CDR3 protein. The profile shows about 780,000 distinct CDR3 sequences, approximately 67% of them singletons. Each donor was a healthy Caucasian individual from Russia, aged roughly 6 to 90. This TCR came from a young man in good health. The rearrangement links TRBV2 to TRBJ1-5; D ambiguous. The sample comprised blood. The DNA for the CDR3 is TGTGCCAGCAGGCGGTCAGGCTCAAGCAATCAGCCCCAGCATTTT. Its protein product is CASRRSGSSNQPQHF.